This paragraph reports one TCR beta chain. The antigen remains unidentified. This sample is drawn from a study of shared clonotypes between healthy human individuals. Study background: The donors, a couple of women and a few men, were aged 18 to 49. Each donor had three CD4 naive, three CD4 memory, two CD8 naive and one CD8 memory plate.

Study-level findings and limits: Compared with memory subsets, naive subsets generally had larger estimated richness. Non-shared clonotypes had lower generation probabilities than those shared by all four donors.

From germline, CDR1 is MNHEY and CDR2 SMNVEV (reference sequence). The CDR3 totals 17 residues. V lost 5 bases to trimming and J lost 4 bases; unmatched junction nucleotides: 6. Profiled with immunoSEQ multiplex PCR; TCRdb holds only in-frame clones, not every one. The table lists about 1 million clones, about 80% of them singletons, with approximately 1.5% in the top ten. This receptor was obtained from a man in his late teens or twenties in good health. Sequencing used memory CD4+ T cells sorted from blood. The subset: CD45RA-negative fraction. V usage is TRBV27 and J usage is TRBJ2-2; 14 bases fit TRBD2. The CDR3 spells CASSGLAGGRSTGELFF. CDR3 DNA sequence: TGTGCCAGCAGTGGACTAGCGGGAGGAAGAAGCACCGGGGAGCTGTTTTTT.